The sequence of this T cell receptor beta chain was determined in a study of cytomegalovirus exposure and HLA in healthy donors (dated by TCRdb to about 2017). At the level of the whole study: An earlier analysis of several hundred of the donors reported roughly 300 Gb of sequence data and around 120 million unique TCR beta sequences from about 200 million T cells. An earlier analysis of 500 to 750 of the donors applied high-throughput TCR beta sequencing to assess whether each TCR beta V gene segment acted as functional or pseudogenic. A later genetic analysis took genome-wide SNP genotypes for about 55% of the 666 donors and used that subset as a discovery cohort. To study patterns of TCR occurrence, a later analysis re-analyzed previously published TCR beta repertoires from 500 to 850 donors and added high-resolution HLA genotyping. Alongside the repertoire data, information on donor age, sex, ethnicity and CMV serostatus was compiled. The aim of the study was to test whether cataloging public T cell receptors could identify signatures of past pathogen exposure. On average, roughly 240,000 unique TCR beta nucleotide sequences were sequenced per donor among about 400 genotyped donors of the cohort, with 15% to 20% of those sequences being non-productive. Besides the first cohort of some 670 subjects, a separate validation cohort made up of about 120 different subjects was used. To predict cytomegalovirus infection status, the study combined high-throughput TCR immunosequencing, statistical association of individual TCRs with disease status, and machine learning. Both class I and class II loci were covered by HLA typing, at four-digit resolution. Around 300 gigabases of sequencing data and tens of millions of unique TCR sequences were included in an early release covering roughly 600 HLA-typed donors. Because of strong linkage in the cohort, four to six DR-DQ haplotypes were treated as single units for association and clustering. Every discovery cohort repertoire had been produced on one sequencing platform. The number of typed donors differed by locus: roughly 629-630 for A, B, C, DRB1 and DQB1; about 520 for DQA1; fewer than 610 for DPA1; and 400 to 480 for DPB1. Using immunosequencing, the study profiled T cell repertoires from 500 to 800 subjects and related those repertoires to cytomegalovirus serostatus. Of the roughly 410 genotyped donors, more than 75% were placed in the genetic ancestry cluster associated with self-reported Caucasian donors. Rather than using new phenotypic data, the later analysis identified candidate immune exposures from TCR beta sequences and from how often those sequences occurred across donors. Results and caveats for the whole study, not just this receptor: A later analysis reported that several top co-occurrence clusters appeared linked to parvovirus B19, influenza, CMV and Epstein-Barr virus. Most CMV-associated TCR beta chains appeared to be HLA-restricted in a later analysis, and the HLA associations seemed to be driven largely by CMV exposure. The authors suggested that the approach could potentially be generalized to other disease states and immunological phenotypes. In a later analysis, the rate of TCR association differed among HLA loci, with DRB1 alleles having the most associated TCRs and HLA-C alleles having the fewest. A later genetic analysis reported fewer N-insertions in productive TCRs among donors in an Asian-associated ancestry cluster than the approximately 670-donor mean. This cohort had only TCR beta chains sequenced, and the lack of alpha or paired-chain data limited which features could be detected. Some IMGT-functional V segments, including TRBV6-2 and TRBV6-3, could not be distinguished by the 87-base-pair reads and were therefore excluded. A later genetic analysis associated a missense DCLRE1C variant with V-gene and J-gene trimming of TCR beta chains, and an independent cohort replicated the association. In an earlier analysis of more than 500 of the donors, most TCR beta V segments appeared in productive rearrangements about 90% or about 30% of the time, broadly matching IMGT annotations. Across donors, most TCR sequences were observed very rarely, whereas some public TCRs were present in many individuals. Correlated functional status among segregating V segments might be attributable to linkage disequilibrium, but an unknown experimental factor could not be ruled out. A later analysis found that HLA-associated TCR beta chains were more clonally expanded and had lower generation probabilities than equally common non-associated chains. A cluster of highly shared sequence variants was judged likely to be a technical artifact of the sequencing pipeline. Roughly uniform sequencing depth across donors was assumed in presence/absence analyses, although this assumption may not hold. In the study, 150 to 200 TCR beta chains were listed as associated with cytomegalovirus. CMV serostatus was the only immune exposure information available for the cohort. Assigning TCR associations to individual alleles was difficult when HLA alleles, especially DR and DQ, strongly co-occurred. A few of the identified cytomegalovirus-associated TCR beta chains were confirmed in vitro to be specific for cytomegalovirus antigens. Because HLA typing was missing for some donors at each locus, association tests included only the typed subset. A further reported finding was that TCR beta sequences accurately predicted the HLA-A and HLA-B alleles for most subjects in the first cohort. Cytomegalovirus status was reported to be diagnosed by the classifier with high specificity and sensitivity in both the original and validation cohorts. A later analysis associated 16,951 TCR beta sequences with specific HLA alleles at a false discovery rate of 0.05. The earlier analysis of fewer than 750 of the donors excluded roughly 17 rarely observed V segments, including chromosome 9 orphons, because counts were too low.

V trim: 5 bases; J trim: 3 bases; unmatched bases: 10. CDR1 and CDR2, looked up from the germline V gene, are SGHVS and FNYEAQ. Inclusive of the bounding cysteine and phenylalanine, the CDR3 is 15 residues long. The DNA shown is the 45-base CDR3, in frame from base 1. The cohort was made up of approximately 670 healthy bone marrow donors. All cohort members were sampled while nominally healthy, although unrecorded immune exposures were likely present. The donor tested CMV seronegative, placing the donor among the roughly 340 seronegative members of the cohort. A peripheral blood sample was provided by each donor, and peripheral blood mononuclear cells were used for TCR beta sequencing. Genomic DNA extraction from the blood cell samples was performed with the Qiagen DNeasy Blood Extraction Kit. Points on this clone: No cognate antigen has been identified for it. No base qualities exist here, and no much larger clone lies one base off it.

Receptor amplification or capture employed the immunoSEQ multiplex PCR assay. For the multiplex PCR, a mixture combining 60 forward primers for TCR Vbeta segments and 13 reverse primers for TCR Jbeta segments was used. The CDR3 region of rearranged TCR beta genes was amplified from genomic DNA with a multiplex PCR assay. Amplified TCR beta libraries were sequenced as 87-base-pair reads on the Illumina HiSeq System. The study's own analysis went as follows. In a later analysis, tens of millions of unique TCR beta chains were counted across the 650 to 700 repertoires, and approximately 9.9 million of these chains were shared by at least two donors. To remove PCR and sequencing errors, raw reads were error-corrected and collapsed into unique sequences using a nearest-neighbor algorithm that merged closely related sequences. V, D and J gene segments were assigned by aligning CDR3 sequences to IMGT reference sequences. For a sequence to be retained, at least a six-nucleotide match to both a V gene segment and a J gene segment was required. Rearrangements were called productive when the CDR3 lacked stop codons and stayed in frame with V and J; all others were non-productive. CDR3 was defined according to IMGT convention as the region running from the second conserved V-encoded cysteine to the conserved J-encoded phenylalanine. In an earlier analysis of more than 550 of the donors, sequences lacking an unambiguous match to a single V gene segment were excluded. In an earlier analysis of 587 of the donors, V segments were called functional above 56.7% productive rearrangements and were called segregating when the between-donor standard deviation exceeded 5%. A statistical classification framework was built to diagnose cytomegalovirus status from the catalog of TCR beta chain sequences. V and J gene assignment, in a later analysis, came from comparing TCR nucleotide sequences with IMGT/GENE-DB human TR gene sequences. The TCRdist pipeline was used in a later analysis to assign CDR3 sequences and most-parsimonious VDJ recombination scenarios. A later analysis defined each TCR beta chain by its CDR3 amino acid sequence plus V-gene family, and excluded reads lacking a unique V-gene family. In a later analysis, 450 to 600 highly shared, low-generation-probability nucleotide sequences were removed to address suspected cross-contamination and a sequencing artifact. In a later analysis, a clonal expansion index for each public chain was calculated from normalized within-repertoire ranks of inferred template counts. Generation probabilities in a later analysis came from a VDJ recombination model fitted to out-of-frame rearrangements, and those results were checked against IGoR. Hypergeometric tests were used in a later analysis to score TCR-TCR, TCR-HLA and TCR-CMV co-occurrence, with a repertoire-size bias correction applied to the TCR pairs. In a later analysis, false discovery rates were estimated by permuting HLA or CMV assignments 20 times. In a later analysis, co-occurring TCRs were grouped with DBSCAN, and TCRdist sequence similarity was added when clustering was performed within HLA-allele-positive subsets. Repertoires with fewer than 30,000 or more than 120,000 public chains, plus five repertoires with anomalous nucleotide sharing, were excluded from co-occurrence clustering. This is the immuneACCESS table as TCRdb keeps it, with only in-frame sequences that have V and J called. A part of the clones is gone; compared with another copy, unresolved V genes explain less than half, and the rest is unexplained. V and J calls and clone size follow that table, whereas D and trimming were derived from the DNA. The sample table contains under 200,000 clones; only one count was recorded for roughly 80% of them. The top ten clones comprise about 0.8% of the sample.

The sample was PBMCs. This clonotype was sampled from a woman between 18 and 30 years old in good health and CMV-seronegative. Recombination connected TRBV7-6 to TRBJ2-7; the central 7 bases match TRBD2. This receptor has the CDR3 CASSRTGTTGYEQYF. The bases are TGTGCCAGCAGCCGCACCGGGACTACAGGCTACGAGCAGTACTTC.